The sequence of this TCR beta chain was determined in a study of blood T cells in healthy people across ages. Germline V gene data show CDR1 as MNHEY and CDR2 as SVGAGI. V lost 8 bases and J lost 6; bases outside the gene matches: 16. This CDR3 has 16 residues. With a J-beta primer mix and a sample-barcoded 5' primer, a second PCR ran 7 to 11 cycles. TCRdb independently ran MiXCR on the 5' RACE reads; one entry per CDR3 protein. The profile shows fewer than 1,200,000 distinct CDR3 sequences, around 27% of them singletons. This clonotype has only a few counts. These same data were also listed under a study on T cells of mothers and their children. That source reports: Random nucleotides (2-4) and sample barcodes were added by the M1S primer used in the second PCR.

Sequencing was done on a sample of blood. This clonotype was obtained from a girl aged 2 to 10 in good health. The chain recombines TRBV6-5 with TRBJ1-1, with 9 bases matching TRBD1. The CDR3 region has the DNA TGTGCCAGCCGCCGCCAGGGACAGGGTTTAACAGCTGAAGCTTTCTTT. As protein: CASRRQGQGLTAEAFF.